The following is a T cell receptor beta chain sequence with its context. This record belongs to a study of blood T cell repertoires in COVID-19. The CDR3 has 16 residues. J gave up 5 bases and V 1 base, and 9 bases lay outside the gene matches. Germline V gene sequence: CDR1 MGHDK, CDR2 SYGVNS. Sequencing used immunoSEQ multiplex PCR; TCRdb keeps in-frame clones, though not all of them. The sample shows 120,000 or so clones, approximately 90% of them seen only once. V and J are TRBV25-1 and TRBJ2-5; 8 bases line up with TRBD1. Sequencing was performed on peripheral blood. This TCR came from a woman of 80 years or more with acute or convalescent COVID-19. CDR3 DNA sequence: TGTGCCAGCAGTGAATTGTCGTCAGGGGGCAGGGAGACCCAGTACTTC. It codes for CASSELSSGGRETQYF.